The clone carrying this TCR beta chain was recorded many times. The antigen remains unidentified. In germline, CDR1 is MNHEY, CDR2 SVGAGI. Trimming stripped 8 bases from V and 6 bases from J, with 10 bases between. The CDR3 extends over 11 amino acids. The sample belongs to a study of T cell repertoires in cytomegalovirus infection. Study context: Public TCR beta signatures marked donors with CMV infection and the matching HLA. Study-wide findings and caveats: Ex vivo responses were dominated by HLA-C-restricted CMV-specific TCR beta clonotypes.

TCRdb recomputed calls from the reads with MiXCR, one row per CDR3 protein. The sample carries approximately 550,000 distinct CDR3 sequences, approximately 16% recorded once. The rearrangement joins TRBV6-5 to TRBJ1-1; D is uncertain. Specimen: CD8+ T cells from PBMCs. The clonotype was recovered from a human donor in good health (CMV status not recorded). Some clones in this sample may be carry-over from other donors' samples. Written as DNA, the CDR3 is TGTGCCAGCTGGATTGGCTCTGAAGCTTTCTTT. Amino acids: CASWIGSEAFF.